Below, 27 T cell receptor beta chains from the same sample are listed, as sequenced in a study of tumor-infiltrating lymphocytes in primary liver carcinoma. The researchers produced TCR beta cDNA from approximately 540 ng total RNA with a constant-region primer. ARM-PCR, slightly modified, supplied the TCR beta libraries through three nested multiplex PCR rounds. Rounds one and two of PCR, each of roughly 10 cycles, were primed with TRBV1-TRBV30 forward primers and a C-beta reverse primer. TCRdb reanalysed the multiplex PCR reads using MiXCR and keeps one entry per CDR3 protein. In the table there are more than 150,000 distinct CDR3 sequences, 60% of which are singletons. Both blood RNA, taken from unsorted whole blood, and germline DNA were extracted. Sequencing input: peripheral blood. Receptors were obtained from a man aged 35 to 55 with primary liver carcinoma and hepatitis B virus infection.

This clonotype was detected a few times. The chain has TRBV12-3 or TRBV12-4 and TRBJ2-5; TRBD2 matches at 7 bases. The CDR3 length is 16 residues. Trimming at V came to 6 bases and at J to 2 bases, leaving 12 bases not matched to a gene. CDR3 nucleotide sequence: TGTGCCAGCAGCCCCATAGCGGGCCACTCTCAAGAGACCCAGTACTTC. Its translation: CASSPIAGHSQETQYF.

For the CDR3, the DNA is TGTGCCAGCAGCTATGAAGATACGCAGTATTTT. Translation gives CASSYEDTQYF. This chain uses TRBV4-2 with TRBJ2-3; the D is unclear. Per germline, CDR1 LGHNA and CDR2 YNFKEQ. The ends were cut back, 5 bases at V and 5 bases at J, with 5 bases in the middle. The CDR3 spans 11 residues.

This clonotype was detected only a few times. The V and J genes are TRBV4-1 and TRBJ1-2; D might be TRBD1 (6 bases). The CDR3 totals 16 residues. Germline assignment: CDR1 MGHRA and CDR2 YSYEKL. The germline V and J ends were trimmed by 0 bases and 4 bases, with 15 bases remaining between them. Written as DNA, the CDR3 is TGCGCCAGCAGCCAAGATATGCCGGGGGCGGCCTATGGCTACACCTTC. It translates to CASSQDMPGAAYGYTF.

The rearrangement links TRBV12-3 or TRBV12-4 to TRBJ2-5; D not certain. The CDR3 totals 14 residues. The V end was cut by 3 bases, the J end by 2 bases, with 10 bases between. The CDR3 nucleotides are TGTGCCAGCAGTTTCCCGGCTACTCAAGAGACCCAGTACTTC. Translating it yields CASSFPATQETQYF.

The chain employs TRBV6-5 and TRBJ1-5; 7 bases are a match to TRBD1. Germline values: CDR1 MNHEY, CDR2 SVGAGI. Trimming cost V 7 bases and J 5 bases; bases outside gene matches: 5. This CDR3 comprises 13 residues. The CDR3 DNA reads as TGTGCCAGCAATACCGACAGGGATCAGCCCCAGCATTTT. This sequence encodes CASNTDRDQPQHF.

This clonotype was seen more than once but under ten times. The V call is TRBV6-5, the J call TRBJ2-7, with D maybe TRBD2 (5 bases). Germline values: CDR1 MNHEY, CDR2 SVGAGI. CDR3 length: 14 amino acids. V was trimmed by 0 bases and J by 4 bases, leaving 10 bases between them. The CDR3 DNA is TGTGCCAGCAGTTACTCGACTATGGTATACGAGCAGTACTTC. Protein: CASSYSTMVYEQYF.

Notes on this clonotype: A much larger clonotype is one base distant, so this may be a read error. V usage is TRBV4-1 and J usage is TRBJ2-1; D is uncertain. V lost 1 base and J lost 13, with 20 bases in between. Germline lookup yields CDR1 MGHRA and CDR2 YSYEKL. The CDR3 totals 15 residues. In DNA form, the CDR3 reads TGCGCCAGCAGCCAAGCGGCAGGCCAGAGAGAGACCCAGTTCTTC. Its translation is CASSQAAGQRETQFF.

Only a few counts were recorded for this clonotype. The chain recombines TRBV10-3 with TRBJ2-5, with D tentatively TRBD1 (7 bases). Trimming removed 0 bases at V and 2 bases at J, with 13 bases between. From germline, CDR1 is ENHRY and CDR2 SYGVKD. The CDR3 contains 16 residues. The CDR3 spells CAISESRGQPQETQYF. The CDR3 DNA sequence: TGTGCCATCAGTGAGTCGCGGGGACAGCCGCAAGAGACCCAGTACTTC.

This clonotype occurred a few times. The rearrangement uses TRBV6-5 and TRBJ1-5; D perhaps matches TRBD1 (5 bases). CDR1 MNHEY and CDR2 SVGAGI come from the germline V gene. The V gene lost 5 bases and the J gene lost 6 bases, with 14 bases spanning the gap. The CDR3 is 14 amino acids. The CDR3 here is CASSTTDGAQPQHF. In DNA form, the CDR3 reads TGTGCCAGCAGTACGACAGATGGTGCTCAGCCCCAGCATTTT.

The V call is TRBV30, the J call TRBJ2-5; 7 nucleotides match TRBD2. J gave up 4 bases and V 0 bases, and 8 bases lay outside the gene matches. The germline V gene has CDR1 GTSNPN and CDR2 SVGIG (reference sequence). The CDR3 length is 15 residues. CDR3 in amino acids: CAWSVPEGGVETQYF. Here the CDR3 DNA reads TGTGCCTGGAGTGTACCAGAGGGAGGGGTAGAGACCCAGTACTTC.

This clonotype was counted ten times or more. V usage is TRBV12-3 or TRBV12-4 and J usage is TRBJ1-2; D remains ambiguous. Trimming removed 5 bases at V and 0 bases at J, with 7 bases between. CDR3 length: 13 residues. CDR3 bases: TGTGCCAGCAGTCCCACCGCTAACTATGGCTACACCTTC. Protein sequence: CASSPTANYGYTF.

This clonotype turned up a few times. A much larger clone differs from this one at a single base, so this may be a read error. CDR3 amino acids: CASSSPGTRGTDTQYF. CDR3 in DNA: TGTGCCAGCAGCTCACCCGGGACAAGGGGCACAGATACGCAGTATTTT. The chain recombines TRBV11-2 with TRBJ2-3; D might be TRBD1 (6 bases). The germline gives CDR1 SGHAT, CDR2 FQNNGV. Trimming pared 4 bases from V and 1 base from J, leaving 15 bases between. This CDR3 has 16 residues.

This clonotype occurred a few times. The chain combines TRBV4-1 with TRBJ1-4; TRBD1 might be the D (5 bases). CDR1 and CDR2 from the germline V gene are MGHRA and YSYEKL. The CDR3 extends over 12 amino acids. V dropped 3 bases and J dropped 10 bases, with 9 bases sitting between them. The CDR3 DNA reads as TGCGCCAGCAGCCAGACTACAGGAAAACTGTTTTTT. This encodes CASSQTTGKLFF.

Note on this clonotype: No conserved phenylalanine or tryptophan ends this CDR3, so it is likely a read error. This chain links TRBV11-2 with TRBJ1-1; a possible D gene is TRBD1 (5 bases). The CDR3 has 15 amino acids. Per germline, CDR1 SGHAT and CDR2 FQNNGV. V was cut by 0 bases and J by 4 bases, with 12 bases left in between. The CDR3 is CASSLEPGASTEAFL. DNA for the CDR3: TGTGCCAGCAGCTTAGAACCTGGGGCGAGCACTGAAGCTTTCTTA.

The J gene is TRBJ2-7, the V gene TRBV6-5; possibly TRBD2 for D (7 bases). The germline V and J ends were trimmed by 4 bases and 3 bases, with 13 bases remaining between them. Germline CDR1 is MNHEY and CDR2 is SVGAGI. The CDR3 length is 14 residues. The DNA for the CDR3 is TGTGCCAGCAGTTGGGGGGGCGGGGACTACGAGCAGTACTTC. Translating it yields CASSWGGGDYEQYF.

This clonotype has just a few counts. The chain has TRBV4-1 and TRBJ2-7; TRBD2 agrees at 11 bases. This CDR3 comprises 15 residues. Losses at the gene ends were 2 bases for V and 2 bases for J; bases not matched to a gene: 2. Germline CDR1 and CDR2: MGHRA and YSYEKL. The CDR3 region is CASSQLTSGTYEQYF. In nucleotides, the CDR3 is TGCGCCAGCAGCCAATTGACTAGCGGGACCTACGAGCAGTACTTC.

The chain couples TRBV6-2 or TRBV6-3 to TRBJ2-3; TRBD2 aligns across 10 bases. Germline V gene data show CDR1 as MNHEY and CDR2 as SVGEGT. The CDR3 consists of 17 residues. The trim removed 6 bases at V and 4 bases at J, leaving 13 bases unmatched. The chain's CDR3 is CASRPGGAGGGPDTQYF. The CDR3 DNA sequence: TGTGCCAGCAGGCCCGGGGGAGCGGGAGGGGGCCCAGATACGCAGTATTTT.

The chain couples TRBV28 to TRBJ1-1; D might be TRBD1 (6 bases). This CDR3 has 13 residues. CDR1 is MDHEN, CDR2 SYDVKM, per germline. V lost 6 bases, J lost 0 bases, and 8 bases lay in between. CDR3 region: CASRRQVNTEAFF. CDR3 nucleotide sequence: TGTGCCAGCAGAAGACAGGTGAACACTGAAGCTTTCTTT.

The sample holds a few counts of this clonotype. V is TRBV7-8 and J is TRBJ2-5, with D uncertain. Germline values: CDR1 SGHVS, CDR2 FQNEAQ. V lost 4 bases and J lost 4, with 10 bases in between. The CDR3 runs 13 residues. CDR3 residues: CASSSSLGETQYF. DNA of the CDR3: TGTGCCAGCAGCTCCTCCCTGGGAGAGACCCAGTACTTC.

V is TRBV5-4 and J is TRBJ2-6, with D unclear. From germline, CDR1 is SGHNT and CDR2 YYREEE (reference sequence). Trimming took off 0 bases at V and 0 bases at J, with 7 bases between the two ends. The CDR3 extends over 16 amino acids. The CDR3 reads CASSLGGSSGANVLTF. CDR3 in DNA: TGTGCCAGCAGCTTGGGTGGCTCCTCTGGGGCCAACGTCCTGACTTTC.

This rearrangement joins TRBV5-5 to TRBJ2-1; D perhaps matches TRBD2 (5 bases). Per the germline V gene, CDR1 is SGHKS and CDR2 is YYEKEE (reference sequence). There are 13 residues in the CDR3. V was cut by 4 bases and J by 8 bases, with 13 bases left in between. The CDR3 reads CASSLLAGHEQFF. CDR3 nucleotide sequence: TGTGCCAGCAGCCTCCTGGCGGGCCATGAGCAGTTCTTC.

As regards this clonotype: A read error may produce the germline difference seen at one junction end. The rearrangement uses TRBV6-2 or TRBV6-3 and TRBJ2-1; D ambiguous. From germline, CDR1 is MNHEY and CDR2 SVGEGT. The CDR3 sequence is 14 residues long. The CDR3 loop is CASNYGSSHNEQFF. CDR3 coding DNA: TGTGCCAGCAATTACGGATCCTCTCACAATGAGCAGTTCTTC.

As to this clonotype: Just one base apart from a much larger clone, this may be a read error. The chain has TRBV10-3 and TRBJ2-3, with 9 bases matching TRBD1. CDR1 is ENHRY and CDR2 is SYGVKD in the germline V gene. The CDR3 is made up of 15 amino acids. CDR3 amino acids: CAIREQGAGTDTQSF. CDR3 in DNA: TGTGCCATCAGGGAACAGGGGGCCGGCACAGATACGCAGTCTTTT.

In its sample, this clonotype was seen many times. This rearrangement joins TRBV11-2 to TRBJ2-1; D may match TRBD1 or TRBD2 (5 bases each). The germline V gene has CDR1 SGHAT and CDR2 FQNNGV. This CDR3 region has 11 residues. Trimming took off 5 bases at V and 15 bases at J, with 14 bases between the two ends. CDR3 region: CASSQPGRMFF. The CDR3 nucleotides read TGTGCCAGCAGCCAGCCGGGACGCATGTTCTTC.

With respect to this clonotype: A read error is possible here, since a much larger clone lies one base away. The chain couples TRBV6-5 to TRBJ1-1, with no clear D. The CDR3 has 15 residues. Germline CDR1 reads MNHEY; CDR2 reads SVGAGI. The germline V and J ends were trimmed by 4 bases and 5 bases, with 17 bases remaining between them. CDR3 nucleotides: TGTGCCAGCAGTTCTCCGACAAGGGAAAGGACTGAAGCTTTCTTT. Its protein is CASSSPTRERTEAFF.

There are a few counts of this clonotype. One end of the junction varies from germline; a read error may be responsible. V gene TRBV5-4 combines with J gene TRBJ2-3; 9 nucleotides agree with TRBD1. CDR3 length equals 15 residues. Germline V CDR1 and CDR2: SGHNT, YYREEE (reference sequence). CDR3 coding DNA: TGTGCCGGCAGCCCTGGGACAGGGAGTAGAGATACGCAGTATTTT. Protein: CAGSPGTGSRDTQYF.

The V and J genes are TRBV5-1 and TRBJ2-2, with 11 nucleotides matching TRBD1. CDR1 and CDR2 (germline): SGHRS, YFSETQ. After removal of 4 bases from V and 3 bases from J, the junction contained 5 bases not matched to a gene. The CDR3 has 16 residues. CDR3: CASSLRTGGDTGELFF. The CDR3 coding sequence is TGCGCCAGCAGCCTCAGGACAGGGGGCGACACCGGGGAGCTGTTTTTT. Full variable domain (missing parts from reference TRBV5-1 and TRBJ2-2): KAGVTQTPRYLIKTRGQQVTLSCSPISGHRSVSWYQQTPGQGLQFLFEYFSETQRNKGNFPGRFSGRQFSNSRSEMNVSTLELGDSALYLCASSLRTGGDTGELFFGEGSRLTVL.